Reported below is one TCR beta chain. Its antigen is as yet unknown. The sample comes from a study of lymphopenia after photon versus proton radiotherapy. Study findings and constraints: Post-nadir diversity loss with photons came from oligoclonal expansion, particularly CD8+ Temra cells. Authors raise, but do not show, better survival with proton therapy. Relative stability marked proton patients; photon patients lost diversity and naive cells.

TCRdb keeps only in-frame clones here, not all; method: immunoSEQ multiplex PCR. The table records under 80,000 clones, 75% to 90% of them present only once. Trimming stripped 4 bases from V and 0 bases from J, with 11 bases between. Germline assignment: CDR1 SGHDT and CDR2 YYEEEE. This CDR3 has 15 residues. The genes are TRBV5-6 and TRBJ1-5; D gene unclear. The TCR originated in a man between 35 and 55 years old with gastric cancer. This sample comprised peripheral blood, obtained from a patient treated with photon-based radiotherapy. This CDR3 is CASSAGGFSNQPQHF. In DNA, the CDR3 is TGTGCCAGCAGCGCTGGAGGCTTTAGCAATCAGCCCCAGCATTTT.